This T cell receptor (beta chain) originates from a study of CD8+ T cells in alopecia areata. Overall study context: Grafts of skin from C3H/HeJ donors aged roughly 6-13 months with spontaneous alopecia went to female C3H/HeJ mice aged about 6-10 weeks.

Trimming took 0 bases from V and 0 from J, leaving 8 bases between them. This CDR3 has 15 residues. Germline-derived CDR1 and CDR2 are NSQYPW and LRSPGD (reference sequence). Worth noting for this clone: Mouse germline and gene names are used. Sequencing ends 4 residues short of the CDR3 end; the germline J gene provides the rest.

Sequencing templates came from extracted RNA that was reverse transcribed into cDNA. The table came from immunoSEQ multiplex PCR; TCRdb's copy has only in-frame clones and leaves some out. Observed in the sample are some 110,000 clones, none of them singletons. The J gene is TRBJ1-2, the V gene TRBV1; possible D gene TRBD1, 5 bases. Specimen: lesional skin. The source of this sequence is a C3H/HeJ mouse with alopecia areata. The mouse line has the MHC haplotype H2-k. The CDR3 reads CTCSADAGSNSDYTF. The DNA read from the CDR3 is TGCACCTGCAGTGCAGACGCAGGGTCAAACTCC.